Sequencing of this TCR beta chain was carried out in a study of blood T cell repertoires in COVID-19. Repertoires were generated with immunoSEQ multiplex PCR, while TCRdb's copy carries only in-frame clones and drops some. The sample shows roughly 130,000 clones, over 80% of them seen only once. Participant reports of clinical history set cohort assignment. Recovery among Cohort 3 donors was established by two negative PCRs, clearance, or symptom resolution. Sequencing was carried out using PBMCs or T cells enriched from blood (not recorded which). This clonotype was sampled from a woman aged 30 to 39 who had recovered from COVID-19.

CDR3 amino acids: CASSLGLSGTYNEQFF. The CDR3 nucleotides are TGTGCCAGCAGCTTAGGTCTTTCGGGAACCTACAATGAGCAGTTCTTC. V and J are TRBV7-9 and TRBJ2-1, with D maybe TRBD2 (5 bases). Germline CDR1 is SEHNR and CDR2 is FQNEAQ (reference sequence). V lost 1 base and J lost 2, with 12 bases in between. The CDR3 contains 16 residues.